The entry below gives a single T cell receptor beta chain sequence along with its context. The antigen remains undetermined. The data stem from a study of CD8+ T cells in alopecia areata. On the study more broadly: Treated patients were given 5 to 10 mg oral tofacitinib twice daily. Scalp area affected, as a percentage, set the severity score of treated patients.

Treatment in this sample: oral pan-JAK inhibitor, 5-10 mg twice daily. Sequencing relied on a cDNA template that was reverse transcribed from extracted RNA. This table comes from immunoSEQ multiplex PCR, and its TCRdb copy is limited to in-frame clones, with some not included. The table records approximately 180,000 clones, approximately 57% of them present only once. The study's findings and limits: Resident alphabeta T cells of normal skin are also sequenced in scalp samples. Compared with normal scalp, lesional scalp had higher clonality and more expanded CD8+ clones.

The source material was CD4+ T cells sorted from blood, sampled at week 24, from a patient treated with tofacitinib. The sequence came from a human donor with alopecia areata.

In nucleotides, the CDR3 is TGTGCCAGCAGCACTCTCAATGAGCAGTTCTTC. Protein product: CASSTLNEQFF. This sequence joins TRBV9 and TRBJ2-1; D not certain. CDR1 and CDR2 from the germline V gene are SGDLS and YYNGEE. The CDR3 length is 11 residues. V was trimmed by 4 bases and J by 6 bases, leaving 5 bases between them.